This is a list of T cell receptor beta chains from one sample in a study of response to subunit inactivated influenza vaccine. Using its own MiXCR run on the RT-PCR reads, TCRdb lists one record per CDR3 protein. The data contain about half a million distinct CDR3 sequences, 11% of them singletons. The specimen comprised PBMCs from blood, sampled roughly 45 days after vaccination. The origin of the receptors is a man aged 45 to 65 who received an inactivated influenza vaccine. Both conserved end residues are trimmed from each CDR3. D genes are given only for firm matches.

D: .
V: TRBV29-1
J: TRBJ1-2
CDR3: SVPTEYTSYGYT

D: .
V: TRBV28
J: TRBJ2-7
CDR3: ASAGIDTPYEQY

D: .
V: TRBV21-1
J: TRBJ2-1
CDR3: ASSKEVGGSYNEQF

D: TRBD1
V: TRBV6-1
J: TRBJ2-7
CDR3: ASRGQGTTLFSYEQY

D: .
V: TRBV4-3
J: TRBJ2-1
CDR3: ASSQEVWGHNEQF

D: .
V: TRBV24-1
J: TRBJ2-1
CDR3: ATSDPRGYYNEQF

D: .
V: TRBV12-3/TRBV12-4
J: TRBJ2-5
CDR3: ASRTPGGAQY

D: .
V: TRBV6-1
J: TRBJ2-1
CDR3: ASTIGGSNEQF

D: .
V: TRBV6-5
J: TRBJ2-7
CDR3: ASSYPGAYEQY

D: TRBD2
V: TRBV18
J: TRBJ2-1
CDR3: ASSQGTSGAEQF

D: .
V: TRBV7-8
J: TRBJ2-3
CDR3: ASSWGGGASTDTQY

D: .
V: TRBV7-9
J: TRBJ1-6
CDR3: ASSLGGRANSPLH

D: TRBD1
V: TRBV24-1
J: TRBJ2-7
CDR3: ATSDGTGGYEQY

D: .
V: TRBV6-5
J: TRBJ1-4
CDR3: ASSSQPATNEKLF

D: .
V: TRBV18
J: TRBJ1-1
CDR3: ASSPGQTNTEAF

D: .
V: TRBV12-3/TRBV12-4
J: TRBJ1-1
CDR3: ASSPRQVGKAF

D: TRBD2
V: TRBV11-1
J: TRBJ2-1
CDR3: ASSLEWLAGPSYNEQF

D: .
V: TRBV7-2
J: TRBJ2-1
CDR3: ASSTNAYNEQF

D: TRBD2
V: TRBV24-1
J: TRBJ2-1
CDR3: ATSTIKLAGDSYNEQF

D: TRBD2
V: TRBV5-1
J: TRBJ2-7
CDR3: ASSWGLAEVYEQY

D: .
V: TRBV18
J: TRBJ2-7
CDR3: ASSLVNYEQY

D: .
V: TRBV7-9
J: TRBJ2-5
CDR3: ASSSDVGSQY

D: .
V: TRBV4-2
J: TRBJ2-5
CDR3: ASSQGNQETQY

D: TRBD1
V: TRBV30
J: TRBJ1-6
CDR3: AWNPGTGGTPLH

D: .
V: TRBV29-1
J: TRBJ1-1
CDR3: STIRTDPGAEAF

D: TRBD2
V: TRBV6-5
J: TRBJ2-1
CDR3: ASSSYRAGGPKEQF

D: .
V: TRBV6-5
J: TRBJ2-1
CDR3: ASSYSQGRNEQF

D: .
V: TRBV7-6
J: TRBJ2-7
CDR3: ASSSSGTGLEQY

D: TRBD1
V: TRBV10-3
J: TRBJ1-2
CDR3: AISESMGQITNYGYT

D: .
V: TRBV7-2
J: TRBJ2-7
CDR3: ASSLNGDTSSYEQY

D: .
V: TRBV30
J: TRBJ1-1
CDR3: AWSVLSSTEAF

D: TRBD2
V: TRBV27
J: TRBJ2-5
CDR3: ASRRSGAQY

D: .
V: TRBV10-3
J: TRBJ2-1
CDR3: AISGGRSYNEQF

D: .
V: TRBV12-3/TRBV12-4
J: TRBJ1-5
CDR3: ASSQDNGNQPQH

D: TRBD1
V: TRBV6-5
J: TRBJ2-7
CDR3: ASSYSWTGATYEQY

D: TRBD1
V: TRBV7-9
J: TRBJ2-1
CDR3: ASSRGQAVNEQF

D: .
V: TRBV2
J: TRBJ1-1
CDR3: ASSSQGTTTEAF

D: .
V: TRBV9
J: TRBJ2-1
CDR3: ASSVENEQF

D: .
V: TRBV4-3
J: TRBJ2-3
CDR3: ASSQEGRAGTDTQY